The sequence of this TCR beta chain was determined in a study of shared clonotypes between healthy human individuals (dated by TCRdb to about 2020). Background for the entire study: A couple of women and a few men aged 18 to 49 years were included in the cohort. Blood TCR repertoires of about five healthy adults were deeply sequenced to estimate repertoire size and the extent of clonotype sharing between individuals. Different laboratories and diverse techniques were used to prepare libraries and sequence TCR repertoires, to increase sequencing depth and limit assay-specific biases. Between about 0.9 and 8.9 billion PBMCs per donor were obtained by leukapheresis. What the study reported, not specific to this receptor: Because the study included only a small number of donors, the genetic and exposure-history diversity represented was limited. Based on pairwise subsampling, the degree of clonotype sharing among donors was expected to be affected by sequencing depth. Sampling was restricted to blood, and TCR repertoires in tissues likely differ from the TCR repertoires found in blood.

A single count supports this clone. Its antigen is not yet known. Base qualities are not provided; no much larger clone lies one nucleotide away. Donors were healthy HIV-negative adults with no recently reported acute infections or vaccinations. All donors were Caucasian adults living in Nashville, Tennessee, USA. For unsorted samples, 75 million to 90 million PBMCs were counted and genomic DNA was extracted with the QIAamp DNA Blood Mini kit. Blood was obtained by leukapheresis, after which PBMCs were separated by Ficoll-Histopaque density gradient centrifugation and cryopreserved in liquid nitrogen vapor phase. Using the deep immunoSEQ assay, TCR CDR3 regions were amplified from genomic DNA by multiplex PCR. For each cell subset, the extracted genomic DNA was distributed evenly across all wells of several immunoSEQ 96-well plates, and each plate served as one replicate. Each replicate PCR for unsorted PBMC received about 0.3 ug genomic DNA, equal to approximately 30,000 T cell genomes. Genomic DNA from unsorted PBMC was sequenced over ten immunoSEQ deep assay plates. Purified libraries were measured with a Qubit 3.0 fluorometer, size-checked on a Bioanalyzer 2100, and measured again with the KAPA Library Quantification kit. A separate single-read 150-cycle Illumina NextSeq 550 flow cell was used to sequence each immunoSEQ 96-well plate. As for the original processing: Because the immunoSEQ output held only junctional sequences and lacked quality scores, the filtering could not match the filtering applied to full-length reads. To assign V/J genes and CDR3, sequences were annotated using PyIR, a Python wrapper for IgBLAST v1.9, with IMGT germline references. Reads were filtered out if the reads had weak V/J assignments (E-value above 1e-6), no CDR3, stop codons, out-of-frame junctions, or ambiguous translated residues. V3J clonotypes were defined by identical inferred V gene, J gene, and CDR3 amino acid sequence. Percentage overlap between repertoires was calculated by dividing the number of shared unique clonotypes by the size of the smaller repertoire. Repertoire richness was assessed with RTK rarefaction, the Chao1 estimator, and Recon v2.1 estimates of unobserved clonotypes. Imported from immuneACCESS, the table was reduced by TCRdb to in-frame sequences with V and J called. These copies leave out some clones; in studies compared against another copy, an unresolved V gene accounts for under half, and the cause of the remainder is not known. The DNA gave D and trimming, while V, J and clone size come from that table. This sample comprises about 490,000 clones, less than 80% of them detected only once. The biggest ten clones account for approximately 12% of the sample.

The junction shows trimming of 3 bases on V and 8 bases on J, plus 14 bases between the germline ends. The CDR3 numbers 14 residues from cysteine through phenylalanine. The read is trimmed to its CDR3 DNA, 42 bases read in frame from base 1. CDR1 and CDR2 are drawn from the germline V gene: KGHSH, LQKENI. The sequenced material came from PBMCs. The sequence was collected from a woman aged 40 to 50 in good health. Some clones in this sample may be carry-over from other donors' samples. The V and J genes are TRBV18 and TRBJ2-4, with the D gene not clear enough to name. The CDR3 protein is CASSPLPPRDIQYF. The DNA reads TGTGCCAGCTCACCGCTTCCCCCTCGGGACATTCAGTACTTC.